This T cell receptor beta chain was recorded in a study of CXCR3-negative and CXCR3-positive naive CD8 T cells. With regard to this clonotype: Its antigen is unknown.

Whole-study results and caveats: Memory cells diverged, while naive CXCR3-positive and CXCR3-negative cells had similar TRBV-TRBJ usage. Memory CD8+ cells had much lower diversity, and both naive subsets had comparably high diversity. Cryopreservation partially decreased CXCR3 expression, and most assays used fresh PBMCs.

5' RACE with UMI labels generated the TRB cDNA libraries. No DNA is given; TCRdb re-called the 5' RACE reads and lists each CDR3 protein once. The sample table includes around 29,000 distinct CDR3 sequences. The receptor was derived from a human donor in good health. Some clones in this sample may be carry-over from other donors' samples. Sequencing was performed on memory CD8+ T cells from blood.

The CDR3: CASSPTPSYSSANEKLFF. The gene calls are TRBV7-6 and TRBJ1-4; absent DNA, TCRdb's TRBD1 call cannot be checked. This CDR3 contains 18 residues. The germline V gene encodes CDR1 SGHVS and CDR2 FNYEAQ. Full variable domain (rest looked up from reference TRBV7-6 and TRBJ1-4): GAGVSQSPRYKVTKRGQDVALRCDPISGHVSLYWYRQALGQGPEFLTYFNYEAQQDKSGLPNDRFSAERPEGSISTLTIQRTEQRDSAMYRCASSPTPSYSSANEKLFFGSGTQLSVL.